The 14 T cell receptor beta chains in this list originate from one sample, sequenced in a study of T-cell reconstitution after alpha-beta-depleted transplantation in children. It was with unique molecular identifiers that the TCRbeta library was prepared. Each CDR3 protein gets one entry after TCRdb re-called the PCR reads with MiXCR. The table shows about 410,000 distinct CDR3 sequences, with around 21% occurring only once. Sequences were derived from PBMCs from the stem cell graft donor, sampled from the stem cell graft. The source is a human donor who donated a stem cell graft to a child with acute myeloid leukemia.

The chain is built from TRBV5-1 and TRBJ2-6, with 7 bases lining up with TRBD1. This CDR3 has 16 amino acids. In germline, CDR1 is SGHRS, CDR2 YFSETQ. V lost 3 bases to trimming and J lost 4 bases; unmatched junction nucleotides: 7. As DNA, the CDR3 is TGCGCCAGCAGCTGGGACAGCGGCGACGGGGCCAACGTCCTGACTTTC. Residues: CASSWDSGDGANVLTF.

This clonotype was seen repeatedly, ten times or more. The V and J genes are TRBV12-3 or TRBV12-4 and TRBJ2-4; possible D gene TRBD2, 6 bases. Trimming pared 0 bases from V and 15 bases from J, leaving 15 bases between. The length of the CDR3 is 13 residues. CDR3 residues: CASSLAKPGLVYF. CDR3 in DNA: TGTGCCAGCAGTTTAGCAAAGCCGGGACTTGTGTACTTC.

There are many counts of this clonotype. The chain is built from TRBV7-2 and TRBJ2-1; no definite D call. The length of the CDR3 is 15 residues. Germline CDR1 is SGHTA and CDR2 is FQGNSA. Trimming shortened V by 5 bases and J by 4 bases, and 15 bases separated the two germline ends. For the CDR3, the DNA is TGTGCCAGCAGCCCCACTGGCGACTCATACAATGAGCAGTTCTTC. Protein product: CASSPTGDSYNEQFF.

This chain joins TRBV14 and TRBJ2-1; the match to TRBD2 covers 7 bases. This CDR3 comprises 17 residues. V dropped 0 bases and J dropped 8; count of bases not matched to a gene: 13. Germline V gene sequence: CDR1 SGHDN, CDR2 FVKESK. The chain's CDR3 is CASSQETRLAGKDEQFF. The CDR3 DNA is TGTGCCAGCAGCCAAGAAACCCGACTAGCAGGAAAGGATGAGCAGTTCTTC.

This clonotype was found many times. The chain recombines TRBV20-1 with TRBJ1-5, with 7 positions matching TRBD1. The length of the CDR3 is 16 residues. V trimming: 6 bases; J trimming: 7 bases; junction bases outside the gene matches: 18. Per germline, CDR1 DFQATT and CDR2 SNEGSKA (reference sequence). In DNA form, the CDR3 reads TGCAGTGCCACCGTCAGGGGGGCCAGGGGACGACAGCCCCAGCATTTT. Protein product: CSATVRGARGRQPQHF.

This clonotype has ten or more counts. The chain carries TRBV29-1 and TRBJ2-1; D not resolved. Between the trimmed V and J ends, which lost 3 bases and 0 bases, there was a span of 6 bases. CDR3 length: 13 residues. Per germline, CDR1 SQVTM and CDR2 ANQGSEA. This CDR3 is CSVDGGSYNEQFF. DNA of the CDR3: TGCAGCGTTGATGGCGGCTCCTACAATGAGCAGTTCTTC.

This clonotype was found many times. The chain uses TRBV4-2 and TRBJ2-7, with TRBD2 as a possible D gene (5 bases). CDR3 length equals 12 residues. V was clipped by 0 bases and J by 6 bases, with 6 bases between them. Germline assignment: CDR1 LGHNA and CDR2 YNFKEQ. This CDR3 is CASSQESGEQYF. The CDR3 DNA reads TGTGCCAGCAGCCAAGAGAGCGGCGAGCAGTACTTC.

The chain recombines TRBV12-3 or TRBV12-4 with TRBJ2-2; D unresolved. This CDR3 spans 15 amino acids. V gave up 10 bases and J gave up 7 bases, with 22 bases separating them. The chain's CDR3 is CATQVSRSKDGELFF. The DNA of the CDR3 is TGTGCCACTCAAGTTTCTAGATCCAAGGACGGGGAGCTGTTTTTT.

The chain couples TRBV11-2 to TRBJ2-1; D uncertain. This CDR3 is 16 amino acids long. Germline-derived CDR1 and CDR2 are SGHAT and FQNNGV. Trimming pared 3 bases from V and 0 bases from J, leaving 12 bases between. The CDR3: CASSFGELPSYNEQFF. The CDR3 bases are TGTGCCAGCAGCTTCGGAGAACTACCCTCCTACAATGAGCAGTTCTTC.

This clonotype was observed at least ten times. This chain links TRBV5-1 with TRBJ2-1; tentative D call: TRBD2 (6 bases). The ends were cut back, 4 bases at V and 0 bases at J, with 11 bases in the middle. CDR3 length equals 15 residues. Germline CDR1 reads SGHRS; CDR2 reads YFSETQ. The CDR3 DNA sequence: TGCGCCAGCAGCGAGGAGGGCAGCTCCTACAATGAGCAGTTCTTC. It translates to CASSEEGSSYNEQFF.

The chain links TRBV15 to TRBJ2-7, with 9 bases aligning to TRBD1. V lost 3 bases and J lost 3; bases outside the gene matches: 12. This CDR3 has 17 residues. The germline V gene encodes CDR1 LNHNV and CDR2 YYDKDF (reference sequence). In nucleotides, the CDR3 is TGTGCCACCAGCAGGAGCCCTGTGTGGACAGGGGTCTACGAGCAGTACTTC. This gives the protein CATSRSPVWTGVYEQYF.

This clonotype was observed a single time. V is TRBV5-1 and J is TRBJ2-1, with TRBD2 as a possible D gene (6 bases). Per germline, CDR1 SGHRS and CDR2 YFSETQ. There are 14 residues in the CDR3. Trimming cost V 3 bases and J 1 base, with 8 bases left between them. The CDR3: CASSSGVSYNEQFF. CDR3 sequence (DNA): TGCGCCAGCAGCTCGGGAGTTTCCTACAATGAGCAGTTCTTC.

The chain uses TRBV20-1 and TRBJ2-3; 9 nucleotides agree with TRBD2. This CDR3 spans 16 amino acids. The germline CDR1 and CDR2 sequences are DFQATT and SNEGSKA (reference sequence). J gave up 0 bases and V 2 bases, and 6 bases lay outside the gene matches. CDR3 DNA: TGCAGTGCTAGAATTTTCACTAGCGGGAGCACAGATACGCAGTATTTT. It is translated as CSARIFTSGSTDTQYF.

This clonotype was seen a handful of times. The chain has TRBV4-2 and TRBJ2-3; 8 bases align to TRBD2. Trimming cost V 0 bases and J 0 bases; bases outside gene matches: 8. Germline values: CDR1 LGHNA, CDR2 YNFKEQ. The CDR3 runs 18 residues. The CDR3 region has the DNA TGTGCCAGCAGCCAAGAATCCCCCTTAGCGGGAAGCACAGATACGCAGTATTTT. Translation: CASSQESPLAGSTDTQYF.